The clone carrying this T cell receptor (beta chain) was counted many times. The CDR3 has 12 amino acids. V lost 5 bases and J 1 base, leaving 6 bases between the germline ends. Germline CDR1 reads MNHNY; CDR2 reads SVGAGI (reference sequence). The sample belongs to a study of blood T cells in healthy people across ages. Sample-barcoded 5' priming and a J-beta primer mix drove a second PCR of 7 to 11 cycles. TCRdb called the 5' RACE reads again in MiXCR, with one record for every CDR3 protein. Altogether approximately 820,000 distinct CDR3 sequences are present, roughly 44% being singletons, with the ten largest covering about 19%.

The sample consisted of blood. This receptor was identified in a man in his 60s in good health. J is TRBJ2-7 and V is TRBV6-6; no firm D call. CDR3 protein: CASSTGSYEQYF. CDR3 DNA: TGTGCCAGCAGTACCGGGTCCTACGAGCAGTACTTC.